One sample yielded the 25 T cell receptor beta chains listed below, sequenced in a study of cytomegalovirus exposure and HLA in healthy donors. Primers: 60 Vbeta forward and 13 Jbeta reverse. TCRdb's table, derived via immunoSEQ multiplex PCR, lists solely in-frame clones and lacks some. The sample consists of under 200,000 clones, roughly 80% of them appearing once. The specimen was PBMCs. These receptors were taken from a woman in her 30s in good health and CMV-seropositive.

This sequence joins TRBV12-5 and TRBJ1-2, with D possibly matching TRBD1 (6 bases). CDR1 is LGHNT, CDR2 FRNRAP, per germline. The CDR3 totals 17 residues. Deletions cut 0 bases from V and 2 bases from J, with 16 bases between. The CDR3 here is CASGLVWGRRRNYGYTF. The DNA for the CDR3 is TGTGCTAGTGGTTTGGTATGGGGGCGGCGCAGGAACTATGGCTACACCTTC.

This sequence joins TRBV27 and TRBJ2-7; D uncertain. This CDR3 is built from 13 residues. Between the trimmed V and J ends, which lost 6 bases and 5 bases, there was a span of 14 bases. Germline lookup yields CDR1 MNHEY and CDR2 SMNVEV (reference sequence). The CDR3 DNA reads TGTGCCAGCAGCCTAACGCGAGATCACGAGCAGTACTTC. Protein product: CASSLTRDHEQYF.

V is TRBV4-2 and J is TRBJ2-5, with TRBD1 matching over 7 bases. The V gene's germline CDR1 is LGHNA and CDR2 YNFKEQ. Trimming at V came to 2 bases and at J to 5 bases, leaving 5 bases not matched to a gene. The CDR3 spans 14 residues. This CDR3 reads CASSQWETGETQYF. Written as DNA, the CDR3 is TGTGCCAGCAGCCAATGGGAGACAGGGGAGACCCAGTACTTC.

The chain joins TRBV7-2 to TRBJ2-3; 8 bases align to TRBD2. The CDR3 extends over 17 amino acids. Germline V gene sequence: CDR1 SGHTA, CDR2 FQGNSA. Losses at the gene ends were 2 bases for V and 4 bases for J; bases not matched to a gene: 11. The CDR3 nucleotides are TGTGCCAGCAGCTTACACTATTCCGGGGGGGCATCAGATACGCAGTATTTT. It yields the protein CASSLHYSGGASDTQYF.

The V and J genes are TRBV6-1 and TRBJ2-1; 10 nucleotides line up with TRBD1. CDR3 size: 14 residues. Germline V gene data show CDR1 as MNHNS and CDR2 as SASEGT. V was clipped by 8 bases and J by 6 bases; unmatched bases: 7. The CDR3 spells CASSGQGPINEQFF. In nucleotides, the CDR3 is TGTGCCAGCTCGGGACAGGGGCCGATCAATGAGCAGTTCTTC.

The genes are TRBV19 and TRBJ2-7; 7 bases are shared with TRBD1. The germline V gene has CDR1 LNHDA and CDR2 SQIVND (reference sequence). Germline trimming cut 5 bases from V and 0 bases from J; bases unmatched to any gene: 7. CDR3 size: 15 residues. The CDR3 loop is CASSDRDRSSYEQYF. The CDR3 nucleotides read TGTGCCAGTAGTGACCGGGACAGAAGCTCCTACGAGCAGTACTTC.

The rearrangement links TRBV7-9 to TRBJ1-4, with TRBD1 identical over 12 bases. V lost 2 bases to trimming and J lost 7 bases; unmatched junction nucleotides: 14. Germline V gene data show CDR1 as SEHNR and CDR2 as FQNEAQ (reference sequence). CDR3 size: 19 residues. The CDR3: CASSLLTGTGGGVGEKLFF. DNA for the CDR3: TGTGCCAGCAGCTTACTCACCGGGACAGGGGGCGGGGTGGGTGAAAAACTGTTTTTT. The whole variable domain, remainder taken from reference TRBV7-9 and TRBJ1-4, is DTGVSQNPRHKITKRGQNVTFRCDPISEHNRLYWYRQTLGQGPEFLTYFQNEAQLEKSRLLSDRFSAERPKGSFSTLEIQRTEQGDSAMYLCASSLLTGTGGGVGEKLFFGSGTQLSVL.

The gene calls are TRBV6-1 and TRBJ1-5, with a tentative D call TRBD1 (5 bases). This CDR3 comprises 13 residues. The V gene lost 8 bases and the J gene lost 3 bases, with 11 bases spanning the gap. Germline V gene sequence: CDR1 MNHNS, CDR2 SASEGT. CDR3 coding DNA: TGTGCCAGCCAGGCAGGGATCAATCAGCCCCAGCATTTT. It is translated as CASQAGINQPQHF.

The chain couples TRBV9 to TRBJ2-7, with TRBD1 matching over 11 bases. Germline CDR1 SGDLS, CDR2 YYNGEE. CDR3 length equals 16 residues. V shed 4 bases, J shed 4 bases, and the junction held 10 bases outside the gene matches. The CDR3 DNA sequence: TGTGCCAGCAGCCCGACCGGGACAGGGGGATATTACGAGCAGTACTTC. Translated, it gives CASSPTGTGGYYEQYF.

The gene calls are TRBV5-4 and TRBJ1-3, with D uncertain. CDR1 and CDR2 (germline): SGHNT, YYREEE (reference sequence). The CDR3 covers 15 residues. Between the trimmed V and J ends, which lost 3 bases and 0 bases, there was a span of 10 bases. The CDR3 protein is CASSSSPSSGNTIYF. CDR3 in DNA: TGTGCCAGCAGCTCTAGTCCCAGCTCTGGAAACACCATATATTTT.

This clone was seen once. The chain carries TRBV25-1 and TRBJ2-1; D is perhaps TRBD1 (6 bases). The CDR3 has 14 amino acids. Germline V gives CDR1 MGHDK, CDR2 SYGVNS. The V gene lost 6 bases and the J gene lost 9 bases, with 18 bases spanning the gap. CDR3 protein: CASRQTGFWVEQFF. In DNA form, the CDR3 reads TGTGCCAGCAGGCAAACAGGGTTTTGGGTTGAGCAGTTCTTC.

The V gene is TRBV5-8, the J gene TRBJ1-1, with D maybe TRBD1 (6 bases). Per the germline V gene, CDR1 is SGHTS and CDR2 is YDEGEE. The CDR3 length is 12 residues. Trimming shortened V by 5 bases and J by 11 bases, and 16 bases separated the two germline ends. The CDR3 nucleotides are TGTGCCAGCAGAGGGGGGGGGACTAACGCTTTCTTT. Protein sequence: CASRGGGTNAFF. The variable domain in full, completed from reference TRBV5-8 and TRBJ1-1, reads EAGVTQSPTHLIKTRGQQATLRCSPISGHTSVYWYQQALGLGLQFLLWYDEGEERNRGNFPPRFSGRQFPNYSSELNVNALELEDSALYLCASRGGGTNAFFGQGTRLTVV.

The gene calls are TRBV6-5 and TRBJ2-5, with 7 nucleotides matching TRBD1. This CDR3 has 14 amino acids. Per the germline V gene, CDR1 is MNHEY and CDR2 is SVGAGI. V was pared by 6 bases and J by 3 bases, with 7 bases of the junction left unmatched. This CDR3 reads CASSSTGVKETQYF. DNA of the CDR3: TGTGCCAGCAGCTCCACAGGGGTAAAAGAGACCCAGTACTTC.

CDR3 nucleotide sequence: TGTGCCAGCAGCTTACCGGGACTGCAGAACACCGGGGAGCTGTTTTTT. Translation: CASSLPGLQNTGELFF. This chain joins TRBV7-9 and TRBJ2-2; D may be TRBD2 (6 bases). Trimming took off 2 bases at V and 1 base at J, with 11 bases between the two ends. Germline CDR1 SEHNR, CDR2 FQNEAQ (reference sequence). This CDR3 contains 16 residues.

The rearrangement joins TRBV18 to TRBJ1-4; D call uncertain. V gave up 2 bases and J gave up 5 bases, with 15 bases separating them. Per germline, CDR1 KGHSH and CDR2 LQKENI. This CDR3 contains 16 residues. The CDR3 sequence is CASSPRFSAENEKLFF. In DNA, the CDR3 is TGTGCCAGCTCACCAAGGTTCTCAGCGGAAAATGAAAAACTGTTTTTT.

This clone was seen only once. V gene TRBV20-1 combines with J gene TRBJ2-7; no reliable D call. The CDR3 extends over 11 amino acids. Germline V gene data show CDR1 as DFQATT and CDR2 as SNEGSKA (reference sequence). V lost 4 bases to trimming and J lost 4 bases, with 8 bases between them. The CDR3 DNA follows: TGCAGTGCTACCAGATTTTACGAGCAGTACTTC. Amino acid sequence: CSATRFYEQYF.

V gene TRBV5-1 combines with J gene TRBJ2-5; tentatively, D is TRBD1 (6 bases). Trimming cost V 0 bases and J 4 bases, with 19 bases left between them. The CDR3 is 17 residues long. The germline gives CDR1 SGHRS, CDR2 YFSETQ. CDR3 bases: TGCGCCAGCAGCTTGGGCGCAGGGTCAGGGGACCTAGAGACCCAGTACTTC. Translated: CASSLGAGSGDLETQYF.

The gene calls are TRBV7-3 and TRBJ2-2; TRBD2 might be the D (6 bases). CDR1 and CDR2 (germline): SGHTA, FQGTGA. V shed 3 bases and J shed 1 base, with 6 bases lying between them. The CDR3 length is 14 residues. CDR3 sequence reads: CASSFGGNTGELFF. For the CDR3, the DNA is TGTGCCAGCAGCTTCGGGGGGAACACCGGGGAGCTGTTTTTT.

The chain is built from TRBV9 and TRBJ2-5; 7 positions agree with TRBD1. Germline V gene sequence: CDR1 SGDLS, CDR2 YYNGEE. The junction had 7 bases not matched to a gene; V was cut back by 0 bases and J by 5 bases. This CDR3 has 15 residues. In DNA form, the CDR3 reads TGTGCCAGCAGCGTAGCGGCAGGGGGATTGGAGACCCAGTACTTC. Translation: CASSVAAGGLETQYF.

CDR3 residues: CASSPPTGGDYGYTF. For the CDR3, the DNA is TGTGCCAGCTCACCACCGACAGGGGGCGACTATGGCTACACCTTC. The chain uses TRBV18 and TRBJ1-2, with 10 bases fitting TRBD1. Trimming cost V 0 bases and J 3 bases; bases outside gene matches: 1. The CDR3 is 15 amino acids. Germline assignment: CDR1 KGHSH and CDR2 LQKENI.

The rearrangement joins TRBV19 to TRBJ1-1, with D tentatively TRBD1 (6 bases). This CDR3 spans 14 amino acids. Trimming removed 8 bases from V and 4 bases from J, with 17 bases in between. Germline V gene lookup returns CDR1 LNHDA and CDR2 SQIVND (reference sequence). The CDR3: CASSITGLATEAFF. Written as DNA, the CDR3 is TGTGCCAGTTCAATCACAGGGTTGGCCACTGAAGCTTTCTTT.

The CDR3: CASRDRDLSNQPQHF. The CDR3 DNA reads as TGTGCCAGCAGGGACAGGGATTTGAGCAATCAGCCCCAGCATTTT. The genes are TRBV2 and TRBJ1-5; 8 positions agree with TRBD1. CDR1 SNHLY and CDR2 FYNNEI come from the germline V gene. Trimming at V came to 6 bases and at J to 1 base, leaving 5 bases not matched to a gene. CDR3 length: 15 residues.

This clone is a singleton in its sample. The chain employs TRBV11-3 and TRBJ2-7; a weak D match, TRBD1 (7 bases). The CDR3 is 14 amino acids. The V end lost 5 bases, the J end lost 1 base, and 12 bases lay between the germline ends. Germline V gene lookup returns CDR1 SGHNT and CDR2 YENEEA. DNA for the CDR3: TGTGCCAGCAGCCTGACAGGGACTTCCTACGAGCAGTACTTC. Translation gives CASSLTGTSYEQYF.

This rearrangement joins TRBV6-5 to TRBJ1-5, with 7 bases fitting TRBD1. This CDR3 spans 15 amino acids. The ends lost 2 bases at V and 8 bases at J; junction bases unmatched: 9. The germline gives CDR1 MNHEY, CDR2 SVGAGI. The CDR3 sequence is CASSYGRGAPEPQHF. CDR3 DNA: TGTGCCAGCAGTTACGGCAGGGGGGCACCTGAGCCCCAGCATTTT.

The chain joins TRBV4-3 to TRBJ1-2; weak D call: TRBD1 (6 bases). V was shortened by 1 base and J by 5 bases, with 17 bases between the two germline ends. Germline values: CDR1 LGHNA, CDR2 YSLEER. This CDR3 has 16 amino acids. CDR3 in DNA: TGCGCCAGCAGCCAAGGGTCCCTTACTAGGGGGTATGGCTACACCTTC. It codes for CASSQGSLTRGYGYTF.